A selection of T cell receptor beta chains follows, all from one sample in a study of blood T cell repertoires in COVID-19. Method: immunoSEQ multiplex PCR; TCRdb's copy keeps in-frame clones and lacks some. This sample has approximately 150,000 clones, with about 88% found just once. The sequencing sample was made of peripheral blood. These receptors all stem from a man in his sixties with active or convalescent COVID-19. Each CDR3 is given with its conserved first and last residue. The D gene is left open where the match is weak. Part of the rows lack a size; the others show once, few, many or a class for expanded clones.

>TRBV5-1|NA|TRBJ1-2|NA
CASSGGDSKAYGYTF
TGCGCCAGCAGCGGCGGTGACAGCAAGGCGTATGGCTACACCTTC
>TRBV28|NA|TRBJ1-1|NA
CASIQGRTEAFF
TGTGCCAGCATCCAGGGTCGGACTGAAGCTTTCTTT
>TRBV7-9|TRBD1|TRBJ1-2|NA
CASSLKGAHGYTF
TGTGCCAGCAGTCTTAAGGGGGCGCATGGCTACACCTTC
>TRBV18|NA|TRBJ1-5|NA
CASSPREGLGQPQHF
TGTGCCAGCTCACCGAGAGAGGGTCTTGGGCAGCCCCAGCATTTT
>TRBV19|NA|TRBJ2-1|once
CASSIKEGKQFF
TGTGCCAGTAGTATAAAGGAGGGGAAGCAGTTCTTC
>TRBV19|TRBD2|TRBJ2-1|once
CASSIATTSGAYNEQFF
TGTGCCAGTAGTATTGCGACGACTAGCGGGGCCTACAATGAGCAGTTCTTC
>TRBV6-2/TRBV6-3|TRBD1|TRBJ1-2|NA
CASSSGQVGNYGYTF
TGTGCCAGCAGCTCAGGACAGGTCGGAAACTATGGCTACACCTTC
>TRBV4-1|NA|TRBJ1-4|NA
CASSQEEAGGNEKLFF
TGCGCCAGCAGCCAAGAGGAGGCCGGGGGGAATGAAAAACTGTTTTTT
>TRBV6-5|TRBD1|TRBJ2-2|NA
CASGGTGFYRELFF
TGTGCCAGCGGAGGGACAGGGTTTTACCGGGAGCTGTTTTTT
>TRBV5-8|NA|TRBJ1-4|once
CASSGQHATNEKLFF
TGTGCCAGCTCCGGACAGCATGCAACTAATGAAAAACTGTTTTTT
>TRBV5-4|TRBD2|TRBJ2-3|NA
CASSLPGGVFTQYF
TGTGCCAGCAGCTTGCCTGGGGGGGTCTTTACGCAGTATTTT
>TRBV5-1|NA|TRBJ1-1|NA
CASSLDRSYEAFF
TGCGCCAGCAGCCTGGACAGATCCTATGAAGCTTTCTTT
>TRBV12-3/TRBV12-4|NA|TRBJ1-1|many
CASRRFGDTEAFF
TGTGCCAGCAGGCGGTTCGGTGACACTGAAGCTTTCTTT
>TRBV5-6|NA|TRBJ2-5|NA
CASSLDFTETQYF
TGTGCCAGCAGCTTGGACTTTACTGAGACCCAGTACTTC
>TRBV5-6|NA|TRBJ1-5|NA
CASSFRGPSNQPQHF
TGTGCCAGCAGCTTCCGAGGGCCAAGCAATCAGCCCCAGCATTTT
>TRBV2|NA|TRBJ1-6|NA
CASSVEQGNSPLHF
TGTGCCAGCAGTGTCGAGCAGGGAAATTCACCCCTCCACTTT
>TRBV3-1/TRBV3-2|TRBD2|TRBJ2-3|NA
CASSRSGGATDTQYF
TGTGCCAGCAGTCGAAGCGGGGGGGCGACAGATACGCAGTATTTT
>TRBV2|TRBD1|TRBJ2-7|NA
CASRGTGARSYEQYF
TGTGCCAGCAGAGGTACAGGGGCAAGGTCCTACGAGCAGTACTTC
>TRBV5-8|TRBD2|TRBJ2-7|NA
CASSLVSGRLGEQYF
TGTGCCAGCAGCTTGGTTAGCGGGAGATTGGGCGAGCAGTACTTC
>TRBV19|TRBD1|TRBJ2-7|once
CASSRTGGYEQYF
TGTGCCAGTAGTAGAACAGGGGGCTACGAGCAGTACTTC
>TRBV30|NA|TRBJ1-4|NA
CAWSEGAGEKLFF
TGTGCCTGGTCAGAAGGGGCAGGTGAAAAACTGTTTTTT
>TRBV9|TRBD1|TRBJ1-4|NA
CASSSSTGGLGEKLFF
TGTGCCAGCAGCTCATCCACAGGGGGGCTAGGGGAAAAACTGTTTTTT
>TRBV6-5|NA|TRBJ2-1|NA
CASSYERTYNEQFF
TGTGCCAGCAGTTACGAGCGTACTTACAATGAGCAGTTCTTC
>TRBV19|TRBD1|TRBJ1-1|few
CASSRRWDRVFTEAFF
TGTGCCAGTAGTCGAAGGTGGGACAGGGTTTTCACTGAAGCTTTCTTT
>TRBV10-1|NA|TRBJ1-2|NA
CASSENRAYGYTF
TGCGCCAGCAGTGAAAACAGGGCCTATGGCTACACCTTC
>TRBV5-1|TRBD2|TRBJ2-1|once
CASSLGGRAYNEQFF
TGCGCCAGCAGCTTGGGCGGGAGGGCCTACAATGAGCAGTTCTTC
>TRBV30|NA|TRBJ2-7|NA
CAWRELGRMGEQYF
TGTGCCTGGAGGGAACTGGGGCGGATGGGCGAGCAGTACTTC
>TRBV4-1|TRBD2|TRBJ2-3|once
CASSQLTSGADTQYF
TGCGCCAGCAGCCAGTTGACTAGCGGGGCAGATACGCAGTATTTT
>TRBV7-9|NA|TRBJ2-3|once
CASSPETASDTQYF
TGTGCCAGCAGCCCGGAGACAGCGTCAGATACGCAGTATTTT
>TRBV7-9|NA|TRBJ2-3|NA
CASSSTGPDTQYF
TGTGCCAGCAGCTCCACAGGGCCGGATACGCAGTATTTT
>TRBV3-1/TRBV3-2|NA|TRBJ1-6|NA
CASSQVARQSPLHF
TGTGCCAGCAGCCAAGTCGCCAGGCAGTCACCCCTCCACTTT
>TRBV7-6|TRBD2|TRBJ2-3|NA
CASSLALSGASTDTQYF
TGTGCCAGCAGCTTAGCGCTTAGCGGGGCTAGCACAGATACGCAGTATTTT
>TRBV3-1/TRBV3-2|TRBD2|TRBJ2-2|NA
CASSQVRGGTTGELFF
TGTGCCAGCAGCCAAGTTCGCGGGGGGACCACCGGGGAGCTGTTTTTT
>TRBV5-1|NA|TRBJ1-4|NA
CASSLERANEKLFF
TGCGCCAGCAGCTTGGAGAGAGCTAATGAAAAACTGTTTTTT
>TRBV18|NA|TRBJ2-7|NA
CASSPRGSLDYEQYF
TGTGCCAGCTCACCTAGGGGGTCCTTGGATTACGAGCAGTACTTC
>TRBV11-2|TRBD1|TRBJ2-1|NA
CASSLGTGAYNEQFF
TGTGCCAGCAGCTTAGGGACAGGGGCCTACAATGAGCAGTTCTTC
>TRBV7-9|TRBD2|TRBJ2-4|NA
CASSGGLASIQYF
TGTGCCAGCAGCGGTGGACTAGCGAGCATTCAGTACTTC
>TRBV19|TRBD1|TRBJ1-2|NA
CASAGQNYGYTF
TGTGCCAGCGCGGGACAGAACTATGGCTACACCTTC
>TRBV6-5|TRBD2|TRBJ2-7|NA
CASIPLAGGSYEQYF
TGTGCCAGCATTCCACTAGCGGGGGGCTCCTACGAGCAGTACTTC
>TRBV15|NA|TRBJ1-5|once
CATSRDSRGNQPQHF
TGTGCCACCAGCAGAGATTCGAGGGGCAATCAGCCCCAGCATTTT
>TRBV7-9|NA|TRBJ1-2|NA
CASSLETENYGYTF
TGTGCCAGCAGCTTAGAGACAGAAAACTATGGCTACACCTTC
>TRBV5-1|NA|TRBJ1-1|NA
CASSSTGLNTEAFF
TGCGCCAGCAGCTCCACAGGGTTGAACACTGAAGCTTTCTTT
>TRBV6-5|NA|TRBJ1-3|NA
CASSGLNSGNTIYF
TGTGCCAGCTCGGGACTGAACTCTGGAAACACCATATATTTT
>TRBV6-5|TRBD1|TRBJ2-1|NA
CASSPGTGFHNEQFF
TGTGCCAGCAGCCCCGGGACAGGGTTCCACAATGAGCAGTTCTTC